This is a list of T cell receptor beta chains from one sample in a study of T cell repertoires in cytomegalovirus infection. The antigens these receptors bind are not known. Via MiXCR, TCRdb re-called the reads, giving one row per CDR3 protein. This table has roughly 920,000 distinct CDR3 sequences, about a third appearing once. The input for sequencing was cultured CD8+ T cells from PBMCs, taken from culture after CMV antigen stimulation. These receptors were taken from a human donor in good health (CMV status not recorded). Some clones in this sample may be carry-over from other donors' samples. CDR3s include the opening cysteine and the closing phenylalanine or tryptophan. Fields, in order: V gene, D gene, CDR3 length, clone size, J gene, CDR3 DNA, CDR3 protein. The D gene is left open where the match is weak. Clone size is stated in some rows and not others, as once, few, many or a class when expanded.

V: TRBV12-3/TRBV12-4; D: TRBD2; length: 15; size: NA; J: TRBJ2-1; DNA: TGTGCCAGCGCTATATTTAGCGGGGACTACAATGAGCAGTTCTTC; CDR3: CASAIFSGDYNEQFF
V: TRBV10-2; D: NA; length: 15; size: NA; J: TRBJ2-2; DNA: TGCGCCAGCAGCCAGGGACATCCTGGAGATGGGGAGCTGTTTTTT; CDR3: CASSQGHPGDGELFF
V: TRBV6-2/TRBV6-3; D: NA; length: 18; size: once; J: TRBJ1-5; DNA: TGTGCCAGCAGTCACACTGCCGGGACCTATAATAGCAATCAGCCCCAGCATTTT; CDR3: CASSHTAGTYNSNQPQHF
V: TRBV7-9; D: NA; length: 15; size: once; J: TRBJ1-2; DNA: TGTGCCAGCAGCTTGCGTGAAGGGATGGACTATGGCTACACCTTC; CDR3: CASSLREGMDYGYTF
V: TRBV19; D: NA; length: 10; size: NA; J: TRBJ1-2; DNA: TGTGCCAGTAGGAGAGGCGGCTACACCTTC; CDR3: CASRRGGYTF
V: TRBV9; D: NA; length: 18; size: NA; J: TRBJ2-1; DNA: TGTGCCAGCAGCGTAGTGGGGGACCGGGGGGCTTCGTACAATGAGCAGTTCTTC; CDR3: CASSVVGDRGASYNEQFF
V: TRBV6-5; D: TRBD2; length: 15; size: few; J: TRBJ2-5; DNA: TGTGCCAGCAGTTCAAAGCGACTAGCGAGAGAGACCCAGTACTTC; CDR3: CASSSKRLARETQYF
V: TRBV12-3/TRBV12-4; D: NA; length: 15; size: NA; J: TRBJ1-1; DNA: TGTGCCAGCAGTTGGGGTTTCCTGGGGGACACTGAAGCTTTCTTT; CDR3: CASSWGFLGDTEAFF
V: TRBV19; D: NA; length: 13; size: NA; J: TRBJ1-6; DNA: TGTGCCAGTAGTATAAGCAGGACTCAGTCCCTCCACTTT; CDR3: CASSISRTQSLHF
V: TRBV7-2; D: TRBD2; length: 15; size: many; J: TRBJ2-5; DNA: TGTGCCAGCAGCTCTACTAGCGGGGGATTAGGGACCCAGTACTTC; CDR3: CASSSTSGGLGTQYF
V: TRBV7-9; D: TRBD1; length: 15; size: NA; J: TRBJ1-4; DNA: TGTGCCAGCAGTTATCAGGGGGCAACTAATGAAAAACTGTTTTTT; CDR3: CASSYQGATNEKLFF
V: TRBV28; D: TRBD1; length: 14; size: NA; J: TRBJ2-1; DNA: TGTGCCAGCAGTTCCTGGACAGGGAAGGATGAGCAGTTCTTC; CDR3: CASSSWTGKDEQFF
V: TRBV24-1; D: NA; length: 15; size: few; J: TRBJ2-1; DNA: TGTGCCACCAGTGACCCCCAGGGATCCTACAATGAGCAGTTCTTC; CDR3: CATSDPQGSYNEQFF
V: TRBV27; D: NA; length: 15; size: once; J: TRBJ2-3; DNA: TGTGCCAGCAGTTCGGCAGGGCGATACACAGATACGCAGTATTTT; CDR3: CASSSAGRYTDTQYF
V: TRBV20-1; D: TRBD1; length: 16; size: NA; J: TRBJ2-6; DNA: TGCAGTGCTAATCCGGACAGGAGTTCTGGGGCCAACGTCCTGACTTTC; CDR3: CSANPDRSSGANVLTF
V: TRBV5-1; D: NA; length: 17; size: few; J: TRBJ2-1; DNA: TGCGCCAGCAGCTTGGAAAGTAAACGGGGAGTGTACAATGAGCAGTTCTTC; CDR3: CASSLESKRGVYNEQFF
V: TRBV20-1; D: NA; length: 11; size: NA; J: TRBJ2-2; DNA: TGCAGTGCTCCAAACACCGGGGAGCTGTTTTTT; CDR3: CSAPNTGELFF
V: TRBV12-3/TRBV12-4; D: NA; length: 14; size: once; J: TRBJ2-1; DNA: TGTGCCAGCAGGGGGGGGGGGGCGTTGAATGAGCAGTTCTTC; CDR3: CASRGGGALNEQFF
V: TRBV12-3/TRBV12-4; D: NA; length: 16; size: few; J: TRBJ2-1; DNA: TGTGCCAGCAGCTCCCCCGGAAGGGTGGGGGACAATGAGCAGTTCTTC; CDR3: CASSSPGRVGDNEQFF
V: TRBV2; D: NA; length: 11; size: NA; J: TRBJ2-1; DNA: TGTGCCAGCGGACTCCCGTCAGAGAAGTTCTTC; CDR3: CASGLPSEKFF
V: TRBV27; D: NA; length: 15; size: NA; J: TRBJ1-5; DNA: TGTGCCAGCAGTTACTTTCGGGGAGAGAGTCAGCCCCAGCATTTT; CDR3: CASSYFRGESQPQHF
V: TRBV12-3/TRBV12-4; D: NA; length: 12; size: NA; J: TRBJ1-3; DNA: TGTGCCAGCAGTCCTCTGGGGGACACCATATATTTT; CDR3: CASSPLGDTIYF
V: TRBV4-1; D: NA; length: 15; size: many; J: TRBJ2-5; DNA: TGCGCCAGCAGCCAAGGTTCGGCGACGCAAGAGACCCAGTACTTC; CDR3: CASSQGSATQETQYF
V: TRBV25-1; D: TRBD1; length: 16; size: NA; J: TRBJ1-6; DNA: TGTGCCAGCAGTTTTGGGCGCAGGGGGATTAGTTCACCCCTCCACTTT; CDR3: CASSFGRRGISSPLHF
V: TRBV7-2; D: NA; length: 14; size: many; J: TRBJ1-1; DNA: TGTGCCAGCAGCTTACTGTATCGGGTCGCTGAAGCTTTCTTT; CDR3: CASSLLYRVAEAFF
V: TRBV20-1; D: NA; length: 12; size: NA; J: TRBJ1-5; DNA: TGCAGTGCTAGAATAAGGGGTCAGCCCCAGCATTTT; CDR3: CSARIRGQPQHF
V: TRBV12-3/TRBV12-4; D: NA; length: 13; size: NA; J: TRBJ1-2; DNA: TGTGCCAGCAGCGGGTACATATCCTATGGCTACACCTTC; CDR3: CASSGYISYGYTF
V: TRBV6-1; D: NA; length: 14; size: NA; J: TRBJ2-7; DNA: TGTGCCAACATTTCTGCGGAGAACTCCTACGAGCAGTACTTC; CDR3: CANISAENSYEQYF
V: TRBV6-5; D: NA; length: 14; size: few; J: TRBJ1-1; DNA: TGTGCCAGCAGTTATTACAGGGTCACCACTGAAGCTTTCTTT; CDR3: CASSYYRVTTEAFF